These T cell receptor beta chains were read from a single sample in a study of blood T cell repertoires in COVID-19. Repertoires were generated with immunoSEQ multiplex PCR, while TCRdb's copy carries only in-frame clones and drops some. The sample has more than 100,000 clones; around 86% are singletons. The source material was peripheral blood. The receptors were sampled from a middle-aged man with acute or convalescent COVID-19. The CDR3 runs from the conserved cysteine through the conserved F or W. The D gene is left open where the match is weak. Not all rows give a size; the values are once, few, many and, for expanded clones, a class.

DNA: TGTGCCAGCCAAGGACAGGGCAACGAGCAGTACTTC; CDR3: CASQGQGNEQYF; size: NA; V: TRBV19; J: TRBJ2-7; length: 12; D: TRBD1
DNA: TGTGCCAGCAGCTCGACTCAGGGGAACACTGAAGCTTTCTTT; CDR3: CASSSTQGNTEAFF; size: NA; V: TRBV5-5; J: TRBJ1-1; length: 14; D: NA
DNA: TGTGCCAGCAGCTTGTTTACAGGGGTCCTCGGAAACACCATATATTTT; CDR3: CASSLFTGVLGNTIYF; size: once; V: TRBV7-6; J: TRBJ1-3; length: 16; D: TRBD1
DNA: TGTGCCAGCTCACCCCGGGACAGTAACACTTTCGAAGCTTTCTTT; CDR3: CASSPRDSNTFEAFF; size: NA; V: TRBV18; J: TRBJ1-1; length: 15; D: TRBD1
DNA: TGTGCCACCAGCAGGGAGGCTCAGCCCCAGCATTTT; CDR3: CATSREAQPQHF; size: NA; V: TRBV24-1; J: TRBJ1-5; length: 12; D: NA
DNA: TGTGCCAGCAGCCTTGGGACAGCCTACGAGCAGTACTTC; CDR3: CASSLGTAYEQYF; size: NA; V: TRBV3-1/TRBV3-2; J: TRBJ2-7; length: 13; D: TRBD1
DNA: TGTGCCAGCAAAACAGGGGGCGCCCCGTACGAGCAGTACTTC; CDR3: CASKTGGAPYEQYF; size: NA; V: TRBV2; J: TRBJ2-7; length: 14; D: TRBD1
DNA: TGCAGCGCACCGGGTGTTGGGACCGGGGAGCTGTTTTTT; CDR3: CSAPGVGTGELFF; size: NA; V: TRBV29-1; J: TRBJ2-2; length: 13; D: NA
DNA: TGTGCCAGCAGCCCAAGACAGGGCTACGAGCAGTACTTC; CDR3: CASSPRQGYEQYF; size: NA; V: TRBV11-3; J: TRBJ2-7; length: 13; D: TRBD1
DNA: TGTGCCAGCAGCTCGGGACTAGCGGGCCGTCGACTCACCTACAATGAGCAGTTCTTC; CDR3: CASSSGLAGRRLTYNEQFF; size: once; V: TRBV7-9; J: TRBJ2-1; length: 19; D: TRBD2
DNA: TGTGCCAGCAGCCTGAGCTCCTACGAGCAGTACTTC; CDR3: CASSLSSYEQYF; size: NA; V: TRBV5-6; J: TRBJ2-7; length: 12; D: NA
DNA: TGTGCCAGTAGCCGTGGACAGGGAGGGAACTATGGCTACACCTTC; CDR3: CASSRGQGGNYGYTF; size: NA; V: TRBV19; J: TRBJ1-2; length: 15; D: TRBD1
DNA: TGTGCCAGCAGCATACCGGGACAGTATATCCAAGAGACCCAGTACTTC; CDR3: CASSIPGQYIQETQYF; size: NA; V: TRBV5-4; J: TRBJ2-5; length: 16; D: TRBD1
DNA: TGCGCCAGCAGCACGGGACAGGGAAGTCAGCCCCAGCATTTT; CDR3: CASSTGQGSQPQHF; size: NA; V: TRBV5-1; J: TRBJ1-5; length: 14; D: TRBD1
DNA: TGTGCCAGCAGTACCAGGTTTTCTAACTATGGCTACACCTTC; CDR3: CASSTRFSNYGYTF; size: NA; V: TRBV6-5; J: TRBJ1-2; length: 14; D: NA
DNA: TGTGCCAGCAGCCCGAGGGGCGGGACGGCAGATACGCAGTATTTT; CDR3: CASSPRGGTADTQYF; size: few; V: TRBV5-4; J: TRBJ2-3; length: 15; D: NA